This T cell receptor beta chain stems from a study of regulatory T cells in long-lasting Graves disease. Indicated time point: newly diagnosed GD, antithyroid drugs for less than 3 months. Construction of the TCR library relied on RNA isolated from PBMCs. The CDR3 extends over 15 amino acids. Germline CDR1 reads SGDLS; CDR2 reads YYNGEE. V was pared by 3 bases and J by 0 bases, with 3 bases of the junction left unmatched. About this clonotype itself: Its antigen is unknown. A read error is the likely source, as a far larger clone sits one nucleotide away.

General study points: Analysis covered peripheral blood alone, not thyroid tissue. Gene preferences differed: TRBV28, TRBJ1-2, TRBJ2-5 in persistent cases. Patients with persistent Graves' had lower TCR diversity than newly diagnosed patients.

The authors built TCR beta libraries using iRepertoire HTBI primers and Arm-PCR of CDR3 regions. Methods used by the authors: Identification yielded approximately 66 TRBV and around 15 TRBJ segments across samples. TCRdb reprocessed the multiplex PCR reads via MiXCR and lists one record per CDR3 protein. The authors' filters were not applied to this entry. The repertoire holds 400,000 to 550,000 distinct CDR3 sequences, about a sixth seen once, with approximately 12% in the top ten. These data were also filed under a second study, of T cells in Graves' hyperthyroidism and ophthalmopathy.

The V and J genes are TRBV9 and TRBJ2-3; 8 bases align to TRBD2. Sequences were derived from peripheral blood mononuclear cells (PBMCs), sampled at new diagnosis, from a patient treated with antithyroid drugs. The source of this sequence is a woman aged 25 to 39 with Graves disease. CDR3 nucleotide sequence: TGTGCCAGCAGCGATAGCGGGACTAGCACAGATACGCAGTATTTT. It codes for CASSDSGTSTDTQYF.